This passage covers 10 T cell receptor beta chains from one sample sequenced in a study of shared clonotypes between healthy human individuals. Using immunoSEQ multiplex PCR, the repertoire was profiled, and TCRdb retains in-frame clones only, with some absent. The sample yields millions of clones, more than 90% seen once. Sequenced input: naive CD4+ T cells sorted from blood. Subset reported: CD45RA+ positively selected. Source of these receptors: a man younger than 30 in good health.

The rearrangement joins TRBV6-1 to TRBJ2-7; D is unclear. Trimming shortened V by 10 bases and J by 0 bases, and 7 bases separated the two germline ends. Germline CDR1 and CDR2: MNHNS and SASEGT. The CDR3 loop spans 11 amino acids. The CDR3 coding sequence is TGTGCCATCCGGCCCTCCTACGAGCAGTACTTC. This translates into CAIRPSYEQYF.

The rearrangement links TRBV6-5 to TRBJ2-5; TRBD1 aligns across 7 bases. V lost 5 bases to trimming and J lost 7 bases; unmatched junction nucleotides: 7. Germline CDR1 reads MNHEY; CDR2 reads SVGAGI. The CDR3 is 13 residues long. CDR3 protein: CASSPTGMGTQYF. In nucleotides, the CDR3 is TGTGCCAGCAGTCCGACAGGGATGGGGACCCAGTACTTC.

The J gene is TRBJ2-3, the V gene TRBV30; 12 positions agree with TRBD2. The CDR3 loop spans 15 amino acids. Germline CDR1 reads GTSNPN; CDR2 reads SVGIG (reference sequence). Germline trimming cut 4 bases from V and 9 bases from J; bases unmatched to any gene: 11. The CDR3 coding sequence is TGTGCCTGGAAGAGGGGAACTAGCGGGGGGAAGACGCAGTATTTT. It codes for CAWKRGTSGGKTQYF.

V and J are TRBV5-6 and TRBJ2-7, with 8 positions matching TRBD1. Losses at the gene ends were 5 bases for V and 1 base for J; bases not matched to a gene: 5. The CDR3 runs to 14 residues. The germline CDR1 and CDR2 sequences are SGHDT and YYEEEE. In DNA, the CDR3 is TGTGCCAGCAGTGGACAGGGAGATTCCTACGAGCAGTACTTC. It codes for CASSGQGDSYEQYF.

The chain has TRBV25-1 and TRBJ2-1; D perhaps matches TRBD1 (6 bases). V lost 5 bases and J lost 11, with 25 bases in between. Germline CDR1 is MGHDK and CDR2 is SYGVNS. The CDR3 sequence is 16 residues long. CDR3 in amino acids: CASSPPGVASRPKQFF. The CDR3 DNA follows: TGTGCCAGCAGTCCCCCAGGGGTAGCGAGCCGCCCCAAGCAGTTCTTC.

J is TRBJ2-1 and V is TRBV6-1; 11 bases fit TRBD1. CDR3 length equals 15 residues. The V gene's germline CDR1 is MNHNS and CDR2 SASEGT. J was trimmed by 4 bases and V by 5 bases; bases with no gene match: 4. CDR3 nucleotide sequence: TGTGCCAGCAGTCCCGGGACAGGGGGATACAATGAGCAGTTCTTC. Its translation: CASSPGTGGYNEQFF.

This chain uses TRBV30 with TRBJ1-6; 8 bases align to TRBD1. The CDR3 loop spans 17 amino acids. Germline trimming cut 4 bases from V and 10 bases from J; bases unmatched to any gene: 18. CDR1 is GTSNPN and CDR2 is SVGIG in the germline V gene (reference sequence). CDR3 residues: CAWKRAPGQGWRSPLHF. CDR3 nucleotides: TGTGCCTGGAAACGGGCCCCCGGACAGGGATGGCGATCACCCCTCCACTTT.

The V and J genes are TRBV19 and TRBJ1-2; 10 nucleotides agree with TRBD1. Germline-derived CDR1 and CDR2 are LNHDA and SQIVND (reference sequence). The CDR3 spans 17 residues. V shed 7 bases, J shed 5 bases, and the junction held 16 bases outside the gene matches. The DNA for the CDR3 is TGTGCCAGTAAAGACGGGACAGGGGCTTCTAGTAGTTATGGCTACACCTTC. It codes for CASKDGTGASSSYGYTF.

Remarks on this clone: Other DNA sequences in the same sample also yield this CDR3. The chain recombines TRBV5-1 with TRBJ2-6, with D perhaps matching TRBD1 (5 bases). Germline assignment: CDR1 SGHRS and CDR2 YFSETQ. Trimming shortened V by 4 bases and J by 2 bases, and 10 bases separated the two germline ends. The CDR3 is 15 amino acids. CDR3 nucleotides: TGCGCCAGCAGCCCGTCAGGGACTGGGGCCAACGTCCTGACTTTC. Residues: CASSPSGTGANVLTF.

V usage is TRBV28 and J usage is TRBJ1-1; D unresolved. CDR1 is MDHEN and CDR2 is SYDVKM in the germline V gene. The germline V and J ends were trimmed by 4 bases and 0 bases, with 12 bases remaining between them. CDR3 length: 15 residues. CDR3 sequence: CASSSPGGMNTEAFF. The CDR3 coding sequence is TGTGCCAGCAGTTCCCCGGGAGGGATGAACACTGAAGCTTTCTTT.